This entry describes one T cell receptor (beta chain). The data were obtained in a study of T cell changes during pregnancy in multiple sclerosis. The method was immunoSEQ multiplex PCR; TCRdb's version includes in-frame clones alone and lacks a portion of them. Of about 49,000 clones in the sample, roughly 92% were seen once. This CDR3 region has 14 residues. The V and J ends lost 6 bases and 4 bases respectively, with 13 bases between them. Germline CDR1 is MDHEN and CDR2 is SYDVKM. V and J are TRBV28 and TRBJ1-3, with D possibly TRBD1 on 5 matching bases. The receptor was isolated from a female donor with multiple sclerosis, enrolled in a pregnancy study. Sequenced material: CD8+ T cells from peripheral blood mononuclear cells, taken before pregnancy. The CDR3 here is CASSAAGEGNTIYF. The CDR3 nucleotides read TGTGCCAGCAGCGCGGCGGGGGAGGGAAACACCATATATTTT.